Given below is one T cell receptor (beta chain) in context. Its antigen is currently unknown. The CDR3 sequence is 13 residues long. V lost 1 base and J 4 bases, leaving 5 bases between the germline ends. The V gene's germline CDR1 is LGHNA and CDR2 YNFKEQ. TCRdb re-derived calls from the 5' RACE reads in MiXCR, one entry per CDR3 protein. The sample has 450,000 to 550,000 distinct CDR3 sequences; roughly a fifth are singletons. This entry is derived from a study of T cells after yellow fever vaccination. Study-wide results and limits: Researchers report a weaker secondary response that nonetheless peaked faster, day 5 versus 15. A large majority of primary-vaccination clones showed up again after the booster (approximately 95% CD4, about 90% CD8).

This clonotype was obtained from a man in his thirties or forties who received the YFV17D yellow fever vaccine. Sample: PBMCs, taken 15 days after the yellow fever booster vaccination. The rearrangement links TRBV4-2 to TRBJ2-1; no clear D. CDR3 bases: TGTGCCAGCAGCCAAGGTCAATACAATGAGCAGTTCTTC. It is translated as CASSQGQYNEQFF.